These 23 T cell receptor beta chains share one sample of origin, sequenced in a study of shared clonotypes between healthy human individuals. Libraries were prepared by immunoSEQ multiplex PCR; TCRdb keeps only in-frame clonotypes and omits some of them. The sample has about 1.5 million clones, approximately 96% seen once. Specimen: naive CD4+ T cells sorted from blood. The sample's subset: CD45RA+ positively selected. These receptors originate from a man aged 25-45 years in good health.

This chain joins TRBV11-1 and TRBJ2-7; D remains ambiguous. CDR1 SGHAT and CDR2 FQDESV come from the germline V gene (reference sequence). This CDR3 comprises 14 residues. The V and J ends lost 1 base and 3 bases respectively, with 10 bases between them. This chain's CDR3 is CASSLVRNIYEQYF. CDR3 nucleotide sequence: TGTGCCAGCAGCTTAGTACGGAACATCTACGAGCAGTACTTC.

This sequence joins TRBV28 and TRBJ1-1; 7 bases line up with TRBD1. V was pared by 4 bases and J by 4 bases, with 9 bases of the junction left unmatched. Germline V CDR1 and CDR2: MDHEN, SYDVKM. This CDR3 contains 15 residues. This CDR3 is CASSSTGRAGTEAFF. In nucleotides, the CDR3 is TGTGCCAGCAGTTCGACAGGGAGGGCGGGCACTGAAGCTTTCTTT.

The chain joins TRBV7-9 to TRBJ2-5; 12 bases match TRBD2. The CDR3 contains 17 residues. Trimming cost V 7 bases and J 3 bases; bases outside gene matches: 12. Germline V lookup: CDR1 SEHNR, CDR2 FQNEAQ (reference sequence). The CDR3 loop reads CASTGGLAGGLEETQYF. In DNA form, the CDR3 reads TGTGCCAGCACGGGCGGCCTAGCGGGAGGGCTTGAAGAGACCCAGTACTTC.

The genes are TRBV5-1 and TRBJ1-1, with D possibly matching TRBD1 (6 bases). The CDR3 covers 13 residues. The ends were cut back, 1 base at V and 6 bases at J, with 10 bases in the middle. Germline V gene lookup returns CDR1 SGHRS and CDR2 YFSETQ. CDR3 protein: CASSLHGGSEAFF. CDR3 bases: TGCGCCAGCAGCTTGCATGGGGGCTCTGAAGCTTTCTTT.

The gene calls are TRBV5-1 and TRBJ1-5, with D maybe TRBD1 (6 bases). V was clipped by 4 bases and J by 5 bases, with 19 bases between them. CDR1 is SGHRS, CDR2 YFSETQ, per germline. The CDR3 loop spans 16 amino acids. CDR3 in DNA: TGCGCCAGCAGCCGATTGCCCACAGGGACCGATCAGCCCCAGCATTTT. Protein sequence: CASSRLPTGTDQPQHF.

The chain has TRBV5-1 and TRBJ2-7; tentatively, D is TRBD2 (5 bases). Looked up from germline, CDR1 is SGHRS and CDR2 is YFSETQ. Trimming removed 4 bases from V and 4 bases from J, with 15 bases in between. The CDR3 has 14 amino acids. This CDR3 reads CASSTGLTGYEQYF. The CDR3 DNA follows: TGCGCCAGCAGCACGGGTCTCACGGGATACGAGCAGTACTTC.

The chain recombines TRBV5-4 with TRBJ2-7; 8 positions agree with TRBD1. The CDR3 is made up of 15 amino acids. J gave up 0 bases and V 5 bases, and 7 bases lay outside the gene matches. In germline, CDR1 is SGHNT, CDR2 YYREEE (reference sequence). CDR3 DNA: TGTGCCAGCAGTATACAGGGGGTGAGCTCCTACGAGCAGTACTTC. This encodes CASSIQGVSSYEQYF.

The V call is TRBV5-1, the J call TRBJ2-7; D unresolved. There are 16 residues in the CDR3. From germline, CDR1 is SGHRS and CDR2 YFSETQ. Deletions cut 2 bases from V and 4 bases from J, with 19 bases between. CDR3 loop: CASSFGEGRPTYEQYF. CDR3 bases: TGCGCCAGCAGCTTCGGCGAAGGCAGGCCAACTTACGAGCAGTACTTC.

The rearrangement links TRBV6-1 to TRBJ2-3, with 12 bases lining up with TRBD2. V trimming: 9 bases; J trimming: 2 bases; junction bases outside the gene matches: 6. The germline V gene has CDR1 MNHNS and CDR2 SASEGT. The CDR3 consists of 15 residues. The CDR3 DNA reads as TGTGCCAGGACGGGACTAGCGGGCCTCACAGATACGCAGTATTTT. Its protein product is CARTGLAGLTDTQYF.

This chain connects TRBV7-9 to TRBJ1-2, with 12 positions matching TRBD1. After removal of 2 bases from V and 7 bases from J, the junction contained 5 bases not matched to a gene. The CDR3 is 15 amino acids. Germline lookup yields CDR1 SEHNR and CDR2 FQNEAQ (reference sequence). This chain's CDR3 is CASSLLGQGAGGYTF. DNA for the CDR3: TGTGCCAGCAGCTTATTGGGACAGGGGGCCGGTGGCTACACCTTC.

The gene calls are TRBV4-3 and TRBJ2-5; 8 bases line up with TRBD2. Germline CDR1 is LGHNA and CDR2 is YSLEER. The CDR3 totals 15 residues. V lost 5 bases, J lost 2 bases, and 7 bases stayed unmatched. The CDR3 region is CASSFVAGLQETQYF. The CDR3 coding sequence is TGCGCCAGCAGCTTCGTAGCGGGGCTACAAGAGACCCAGTACTTC.

The rearrangement uses TRBV10-3 and TRBJ2-2; no definite D call. Looked up from germline, CDR1 is ENHRY and CDR2 is SYGVKD. Trimming took off 4 bases at V and 2 bases at J, with 11 bases between the two ends. This CDR3 comprises 15 residues. CDR3 sequence: CAISAGGGNTGELFF. CDR3 nucleotides: TGTGCCATCAGTGCCGGTGGCGGCAACACCGGGGAGCTGTTTTTT.

The V gene is TRBV19, the J gene TRBJ2-1, with 8 bases lining up with TRBD2. The CDR3 length is 15 residues. Unmatched junction bases numbered 6, after V lost 8 bases and J lost 0 bases. The V gene's germline CDR1 is LNHDA and CDR2 SQIVND (reference sequence). The CDR3 spells CASRRGRSSYNEQFF. DNA for the CDR3: TGTGCCAGTCGGCGCGGGAGGAGCTCCTACAATGAGCAGTTCTTC.

The J gene is TRBJ2-7, the V gene TRBV18; a weak D match, TRBD2 (5 bases). CDR3 size: 12 residues. V dropped 0 bases and J dropped 7 bases, with 7 bases sitting between them. Germline values: CDR1 KGHSH, CDR2 LQKENI. CDR3 bases: TGTGCCAGCTCACCACCCGGGGAAGAGCAGTACTTC. Its protein is CASSPPGEEQYF. The complete variable domain, with remaining parts taken from reference TRBV18 and TRBJ2-7, reads NAGVMQNPRHLVRRRGQEARLRCSPMKGHSHVYWYRQLPEEGLKFMVYLQKENIIDESGMPKERFSAEFPKEGPSILRIQQVVRGDSAAYFCASSPPGEEQYFGPGTRLTVT.

As DNA, the CDR3 is TGTGCCAGCTCACCATGGTACGCGGGACAAAATACCGGCGAGCAGTACTTC. Translating it yields CASSPWYAGQNTGEQYF. The rearrangement joins TRBV18 to TRBJ2-7, with D perhaps TRBD1 or TRBD2 (6 bases each). With 2 bases removed from V and 6 bases from J, the gap between germline ends came to 23 bases. CDR1 KGHSH and CDR2 LQKENI come from the germline V gene. The CDR3 has 17 residues.

For this clone: This specimen includes other DNA sequences encoding the same CDR3. CDR3 residues: CASSLVPDNEQFF. The CDR3 coding sequence is TGCGCCAGCAGCTTGGTACCTGACAATGAGCAGTTCTTC. The chain has TRBV5-1 and TRBJ2-1; D gene unclear. V was clipped by 0 bases and J by 5 bases, with 6 bases between them. The CDR3 is 13 amino acids. Per germline, CDR1 SGHRS and CDR2 YFSETQ.

J is TRBJ2-3 and V is TRBV28, with D possibly TRBD2 on 5 matching bases. V gave up 2 bases and J gave up 8 bases, with 8 bases separating them. The CDR3 has 12 residues. The germline V gene encodes CDR1 MDHEN and CDR2 SYDVKM. The CDR3 DNA sequence: TGTGCCAGCAGTTTAATCCGGGGTACGCAGTATTTT. Its protein product is CASSLIRGTQYF.

This clone is a singleton in its sample. The V call is TRBV27, the J call TRBJ2-3; D gene unclear. V lost 6 bases and J lost 6, with 19 bases in between. The CDR3 loop spans 15 amino acids. CDR1 and CDR2 from the germline V gene are MNHEY and SMNVEV (reference sequence). CDR3 loop: CASSPTWVGRDTQYF. The CDR3 DNA is TGTGCCAGCAGCCCGACCTGGGTAGGGCGCGATACGCAGTATTTT.

This clone came up a few times. The gene calls are TRBV14 and TRBJ1-5; possible D gene TRBD1, 5 bases. CDR3 size: 14 residues. V shed 4 bases and J shed 7 bases, with 14 bases lying between them. Germline V lookup: CDR1 SGHDN, CDR2 FVKESK. The CDR3 DNA sequence: TGTGCCAGCAGCCTAAGTGGGGCGGGCCAGCCCCAGCATTTT. Its translation is CASSLSGAGQPQHF.

J is TRBJ2-1 and V is TRBV7-9; possibly TRBD1 for D (6 bases). Germline V CDR1 and CDR2: SEHNR, FQNEAQ (reference sequence). V was clipped by 4 bases and J by 3 bases, with 13 bases between them. This CDR3 is built from 15 residues. CDR3 region: CASSSGTLVYNEQFF. CDR3 nucleotides: TGTGCCAGCAGCTCCGGGACACTAGTCTACAATGAGCAGTTCTTC.

The chain links TRBV7-9 to TRBJ1-2, with D maybe TRBD1 (6 bases). This CDR3 has 15 residues. The germline gives CDR1 SEHNR, CDR2 FQNEAQ (reference sequence). Trimming took off 5 bases at V and 4 bases at J, with 17 bases between the two ends. This CDR3 is CASSRRAGDGYGYTF. CDR3 DNA sequence: TGTGCCAGCAGCCGCAGGGCAGGGGACGGCTATGGCTACACCTTC.

The V gene is TRBV7-2, the J gene TRBJ2-5; 8 positions agree with TRBD2. Per germline, CDR1 SGHTA and CDR2 FQGNSA. The V and J ends lost 1 base and 0 bases, in that order; junction bases with no gene match: 7. This CDR3 has 17 residues. CDR3 DNA: TGTGCCAGCAGCTTAGGACCACTAGCGGAGTACCAAGAGACCCAGTACTTC. This translates into CASSLGPLAEYQETQYF.

This clone was recorded only once. The V call is TRBV15, the J call TRBJ2-7; possible D gene TRBD1, 6 bases. The CDR3 is 15 amino acids. The germline CDR1 and CDR2 sequences are LNHNV and YYDKDF (reference sequence). Trimming cost V 0 bases and J 4 bases, with 13 bases left between them. The CDR3 protein is CATSRDVGHKYEQYF. In DNA form, the CDR3 reads TGTGCCACCAGCAGAGATGTGGGACACAAATACGAGCAGTACTTC.